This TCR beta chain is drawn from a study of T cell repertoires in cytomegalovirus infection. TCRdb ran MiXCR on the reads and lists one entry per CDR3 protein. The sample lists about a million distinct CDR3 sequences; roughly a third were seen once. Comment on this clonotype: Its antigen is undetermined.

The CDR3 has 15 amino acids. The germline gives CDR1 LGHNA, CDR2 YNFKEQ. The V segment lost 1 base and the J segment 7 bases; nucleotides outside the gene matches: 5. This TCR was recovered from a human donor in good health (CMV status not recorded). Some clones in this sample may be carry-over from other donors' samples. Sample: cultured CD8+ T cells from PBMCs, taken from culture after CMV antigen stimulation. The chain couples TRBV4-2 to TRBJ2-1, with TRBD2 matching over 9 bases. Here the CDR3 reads CASSQGGSGGNEQFF. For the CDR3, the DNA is TGTGCCAGCAGCCAAGGCGGTAGCGGGGGAAATGAGCAGTTCTTC.